This T cell receptor (beta chain) was sequenced in a study of cytomegalovirus exposure and HLA in healthy donors. General study findings and limits: As a later analysis showed, several of the most significant clusters appeared to be linked to common viral pathogens. Some TCR beta chains (roughly 150 of them) were listed as cytomegalovirus-associated. Certain sequence variants were highly shared and formed a cluster, and this cluster was likely a sequencing artifact.

In regard to this clone: Its antigen is undetermined.

CDR1 and CDR2 (germline): SEHNR, FQNEAQ (reference sequence). V shed 8 bases and J 5 bases; nucleotides not matched to a gene: 6. This CDR3 is built from 13 residues. Primers: 60 Vbeta forward and 13 Jbeta reverse. The authors' processing: Tens of millions of unique TCR beta chains, some 9.9 million shared, were counted in a later analysis. Profiling relied on immunoSEQ multiplex PCR, and the TCRdb table lists in-frame clones only, not all of them. V and J calls and clone size are copied from that table; D and trimming were computed from the DNA. The sample contains 95,000 to 150,000 clones, approximately 15% of which appear only once.

The chain combines TRBV7-9 with TRBJ2-1; TRBD1 matches 7 bases. Sample: PBMCs. This TCR came from a young woman in good health and CMV-seronegative. CDR3 loop: CASHRDSNNEQFF. CDR3 in DNA: TGTGCCAGCCACCGGGACAGTAACAATGAGCAGTTCTTC.